This T cell receptor (beta chain) was obtained from a study of identical twins. Study results and caveats: For cord blood, abundant beta clonotypes had fewer insertions, unlike memory repertoires, which showed none.

V lost 3 bases to trimming and J lost 3 bases, with 15 bases between them. The CDR3 is 15 amino acids. Germline-derived CDR1 and CDR2 are DFQATT and SNEGSKA (reference sequence). This clonotype has just a few counts. Its antigen is not identified. A universal primer site came from template switching; cDNA carried unique molecular identifiers. One entry per CDR3 protein results from TCRdb running MiXCR on the 5' RACE reads. The data contain over 500,000 distinct CDR3 sequences, under 25% of them singletons. The sample also formed part of further work on T cells expressing NK-cell markers. Per that study: Within several experiments, an anti-gamma-delta TCR antibody kept the sorting limited to alpha-beta TCR T cells.

The sample comprised CD4+ T cells sorted from blood. The clonotype was recovered from a young woman in good health. This chain joins TRBV20-1 and TRBJ2-1; D could derive from TRBD1 or TRBD2 (6 bases each). Written as DNA, the CDR3 is TGCAGTGCTAGTAGGGGGGCATTAGTCTACAATGAGCAGTTCTTC. Translation: CSASRGALVYNEQFF.